The clone carrying this TCR beta chain turned up a few times. No antigen is known for it. The entry originates in a study of vaccination and CD4 T cells after COVID-19. Study observations and caveats: Reactive clone data from convalescent patients indicated a median of approximately 86% appearing only post-vaccination.

Cultured CD4+ T cells had their DNA profiled by the Oncomine TCR Beta short-read assay. In TCRdb, the PCR reads were re-called with MiXCR into one record per CDR3 protein. The sample records 4,500 to 7,000 distinct CDR3 sequences, approximately 40% being singletons. As to treatment: roughly ten-day PBMC culture with coronavirus spike peptide pools or control peptides (ViraFEST assay). Those CD4+ T cells from the unexposed donor predate the COVID-19 pandemic (2011-2018). Antigen-specific T cells were expanded with peptide pools by ViraFEST, and TCRs were then sequenced. V was shortened by 3 bases and J by 5 bases, with 13 bases between the two germline ends. The germline gives CDR1 MNHEY, CDR2 SMNVEV (reference sequence). CDR3 length: 14 amino acids.

The sequenced material came from CD4+ T cells from blood, cultured in vitro. This clonotype originated in a human donor in good health. The chain carries TRBV27 and TRBJ1-1; weak D call: TRBD1 (6 bases). The CDR3: CASSFFDRNTEAFF. CDR3 DNA: TGTGCCAGCAGTTTCTTCGACAGGAATACTGAAGCTTTCTTT.